This T cell receptor (beta chain) came from a study of blood T cell repertoires in COVID-19. About the study: Material from acute and convalescent COVID-19 was sourced from the United States, Italy and Spain. Sources were T cells, B-cell-depleted T cells, or PBMCs; the material itself was cDNA or gDNA.

In the authors' workflow: Estimation of nucleated cell counts relied on the amplification of reference gene primers. Profiling relied on immunoSEQ multiplex PCR, and the TCRdb table lists in-frame clones only, not all of them. V, J and clone size are taken as reported in that table, and D and trimming were inferred from the DNA itself. The table lists 81,000 or so clones, roughly four fifths of them singletons. The CDR3 totals 17 residues. Trimming left V 6 bases short and J 0 bases short, with 18 bases between. CDR1 and CDR2 (germline): SGHTA, FQGNSA. This chain connects TRBV7-2 to TRBJ1-3; D unresolved. The sequence was obtained from a human donor in a cohort sampled during active COVID-19. The sequencing sample was made of peripheral blood. CDR3: CASSFRSISLSGNTIYF. CDR3 DNA sequence: TGTGCCAGCAGTTTTCGATCGATAAGCCTCTCTGGAAACACCATATATTTT.